This T cell receptor beta chain was sequenced for a study of shared clonotypes between healthy human individuals. Study-level findings and limits: Sampling included only blood; tissue repertoires likely differ.

A note on this clone: What it binds is unknown.

The assay was carried out at the deep level. TCRdb keeps only in-frame clones here, not all; method: immunoSEQ multiplex PCR. The table lists some 2,000,000 clones, roughly 94% of them singletons, with 0.1% to 0.15% in the top ten. Sequences were obtained from naive CD4+ T cells sorted from blood. The subset: CD45RA+ positively selected. The sequence was collected from a man younger than 35 in good health.

The CDR3 loop is CASSLRLGEQFF. The CDR3 DNA reads TGTGCCAGCAGTCTCCGGCTGGGTGAGCAGTTCTTC. The chain employs TRBV6-6 and TRBJ2-1, with no clear D. Looked up from germline, CDR1 is MNHNY and CDR2 is SVGAGI (reference sequence). Trimming removed 5 bases from V and 9 bases from J, with 11 bases in between. The CDR3 has 12 amino acids.